Each of the 18 T cell receptor beta chains below was sequenced from the same sample in a study of T cell clusters in autoimmune cytopenias. TRB rearrangements were amplified by touch-down multiplex PCR with mixed TRB-A/B primers. One entry per CDR3 protein, without DNA, is what TCRdb gives after re-calling the multiplex PCR reads. The sample's table shows some 5,400 distinct CDR3 sequences. Some 38,000 genome equivalents of blood DNA were amplified for TRB. The data were also submitted as part of a second study, on T cell repertoires in aging, cancer and after chemotherapy.

Sequenced input: peripheral blood. These receptor sequences come from a human donor in good health.

J is TRBJ1-1 and V is TRBV5-4; TCRdb's D call of TRBD1 is untestable without DNA. Looked up from germline, CDR1 is SGHNT and CDR2 is YYREEE (reference sequence). The CDR3 extends over 13 amino acids. The CDR3 spells CASSTRGNTEAFF. The full variable domain, with the rest looked up from reference TRBV5-4 and TRBJ1-1, is ETGVTQSPTHLIKTRGQQVTLRCSSQSGHNTVSWYQQALGQGPQFIFQYYREEENGRGNFPPRFSGLQFPNYSSELNVNALELDDSALYLCASSTRGNTEAFFGQGTRLTVV.

The CDR3 is CASNSGRARTGELFF. The chain links TRBV5-1 to TRBJ2-2; TCRdb's D call of TRBD2 is untestable without DNA. The CDR3 is 15 residues long. Germline lookup yields CDR1 SGHRS and CDR2 YFSETQ.

V is TRBV5-1 and J is TRBJ2-3. The CDR3 is 13 residues long. Looked up from germline, CDR1 is SGHRS and CDR2 is YFSETQ. The CDR3 loop is CASSWGLVDTQYF.

The V gene is TRBV20-1, the J gene TRBJ1-2; TCRdb picks TRBD1, but there is no DNA to check that call. The V gene's germline CDR1 is DFQATT and CDR2 SNEGSKA (reference sequence). The CDR3 has 14 residues. The chain's CDR3 is CSASPGVGVYGYTF.

Judged by frequency, this clonotype is medium-sized. V gene TRBV19 combines with J gene TRBJ2-6; TCRdb calls TRBD2, which cannot be checked without DNA. The CDR3 consists of 15 residues. The germline CDR1 and CDR2 sequences are LNHDA and SQIVND (reference sequence). The CDR3 reads CASSTRGSGANVLTF.

This clonotype is labeled medium-sized based on frequency. V gene TRBV29-1 combines with J gene TRBJ2-5; TCRdb's D gene call, TRBD1, goes unchecked for lack of DNA. CDR1 and CDR2 from the germline V gene are SQVTM and ANQGSEA. The CDR3 covers 15 residues. The CDR3 protein is CSVEENGGAGETQYF.

This chain connects TRBV20-1 to TRBJ2-2; the D call of TRBD2 rests on TCRdb alone, since no DNA is present to check it. The germline V gene encodes CDR1 DFQATT and CDR2 SNEGSKA (reference sequence). This CDR3 comprises 13 residues. This CDR3 is CSAREGSSGELFF.

The chain has TRBV11-2 and TRBJ2-3; TCRdb outputs TRBD1, but without DNA this stays unchecked. This CDR3 has 14 residues. CDR1 is SGHAT, CDR2 FQNNGV, per germline. The CDR3 sequence is CASTRGQGTDTQYF.

CDR3 protein: CASSLHPLAGGPRGEQFF. The gene calls are TRBV4-2 and TRBJ2-1; TCRdb outputs TRBD2, but without DNA this stays unchecked. This CDR3 spans 18 amino acids. Germline loops: CDR1 LGHNA, CDR2 YNFKEQ.

The J gene is TRBJ1-1, the V gene TRBV19; the D gene TCRdb calls, TRBD1, cannot be checked with no DNA. CDR1 is LNHDA and CDR2 is SQIVND in the germline V gene (reference sequence). The length of the CDR3 is 15 residues. The CDR3: CASSIRDRLNTEAFF.

Its frequency marks this clonotype as medium-sized (0.01 to 0.1%). The genes are TRBV6-1 and TRBJ2-3; the TCRdb call, TRBD2, lacks DNA for checking. The germline V gene encodes CDR1 MNHNS and CDR2 SASEGT. This CDR3 comprises 16 residues. The CDR3 loop is CASPRLAGTSTDTQYF.

This clonotype registers medium-sized by frequency. This chain connects TRBV13 to TRBJ2-3; TCRdb reports TRBD2, a call that lacks DNA to check it against. Germline loops: CDR1 PRHDT, CDR2 FYEKMQ (reference sequence). The CDR3 totals 17 residues. CDR3 sequence reads: CASSLVLGLGLTDTQYF. Combining the CDR3 with reference TRBV13 and TRBJ2-3 gives the whole variable domain AAGVIQSPRHLIKEKRETATLKCYPIPRHDTVYWYQQGPGQDPQFLISFYEKMQSDKGSIPDRFSAQQFSDYHSELNMSSLELGDSALYFCASSLVLGLGLTDTQYFGPGTRLTVL.

This clonotype is called medium-sized (0.01 to 0.1%) based on its frequency. The rearrangement uses TRBV15 and TRBJ2-1; TCRdb indicates TRBD1, and absent DNA this call remains unverified. CDR1 is LNHNV and CDR2 is YYDKDF in the germline V gene (reference sequence). The CDR3 has 14 amino acids. CDR3 sequence: CATSRAGATMKQFF.

The chain couples TRBV6-6 to TRBJ1-1. Germline-derived CDR1 and CDR2 are MNHNY and SVGAGI (reference sequence). This CDR3 is 11 amino acids long. Here the CDR3 reads CASRRGHEAFF.

This clonotype is deemed medium-sized by its frequency. The V and J genes are TRBV6-4 and TRBJ2-2. The germline V gene has CDR1 MRHNA and CDR2 SNTAGT. This CDR3 region has 13 residues. Here the CDR3 reads CASSDSLAGELFF.

V gene TRBV11-2 combines with J gene TRBJ1-1; the TCRdb call, TRBD1, lacks DNA for checking. This CDR3 is built from 15 residues. The germline CDR1 and CDR2 sequences are SGHAT and FQNNGV. CDR3 protein: CASSSPEGGGVAAFF. Supplemented by reference TRBV11-2 and TRBJ1-1, the full variable domain reads EAGVAQSPRYKIIEKRQSVAFWCNPISGHATLYWYQQILGQGPKLLIQFQNNGVVDDSQLPKDRFSAERLKGVDSTLKIQPAKLEDSAVYLCASSSPEGGGVAAFFGQGTRLTVV.

The chain links TRBV11-1 to TRBJ2-1; TCRdb picks TRBD2, but there is no DNA to check that call. The germline V gene encodes CDR1 SGHAT and CDR2 FQDESV (reference sequence). This CDR3 has 14 residues. CDR3 protein: CASRTGLLDNEQFF.

Considering frequency, this clonotype is medium-sized (0.01 to 0.1%). The J gene is TRBJ2-7, the V gene TRBV30; without DNA, the TCRdb call of TRBD1 cannot be checked. Germline-derived CDR1 and CDR2 are GTSNPN and SVGIG (reference sequence). The CDR3 is 14 amino acids. This chain's CDR3 is CAWSPGTGAYEQYF. Drawing the rest from reference TRBV30 and TRBJ2-7, the complete variable domain is SQTIHQWPATLVQPVGSPLSLECTVEGTSNPNLYWYRQAAGRGLQLLFYSVGIGQISSEVPQNLSASRPQDRQFILSSKKLLLSDSGFYLCAWSPGTGAYEQYFGPGTRLTVT.